A selection of T cell receptor beta chains follows, all from one sample in a study of HIV-infected children after antiretroviral therapy interruption. One entry per CDR3 protein results from TCRdb running MiXCR on the 3' RACE reads. This table holds around 40,000 distinct CDR3 sequences, approximately 7% found once. Sequencing was performed on CD45RA+ CD4+ T cells from PBMCs, pooled from several time points, taken from a donor given antiretroviral therapy, either interrupted or continuous. The receptor source for this set is a pool of human donors with HIV. The CDR3 runs from the conserved cysteine through the conserved F or W. For some rows the clone size is stated as once, few or many, or as a class when expanded; others skip it.

TRBJ2-3	TRBV6-1	few	CASIGRPDGGQYF
TRBJ2-6	TRBV29-1	many	CSVGQMSGANVLTF
TRBJ2-3	TRBV11-2	many	CASSLRRSDTQYF
TRBJ2-7	TRBV28	many	CASSLGTAEQYF
TRBJ1-3	TRBV11-2	many	CASSPLVRLSSGNTIYF
TRBJ2-3	TRBV5-1	many	CASSLFSEGDTQYF
TRBJ2-2	TRBV7-9	NA	CASSLPWGRLNTGELFF
TRBJ2-4	TRBV5-8	NA	CASSLSGQGSAKNIQYF
TRBJ2-3	TRBV28	NA	CASSLGLVSDTQYF
TRBJ1-2	TRBV3-1	few	CASSQLVRDGYTF
TRBJ1-1	TRBV12-3/TRBV12-4	many	CASSPRMNTEAFF
TRBJ2-5	TRBV12-3/TRBV12-4	many	CASRQGTGETQYF
TRBJ1-2	TRBV6-1	few	CASSEGQHGYTF
TRBJ1-2	TRBV6-1	many	CASSEPGRQGASYTF
TRBJ1-4	TRBV5-6	few	CASKLGGRFEKLFF
TRBJ2-4	TRBV19	many	CASNQGGDIQYF
TRBJ2-3	TRBV28	NA	CASSYLGEGGTDTQYF
TRBJ2-3	TRBV23-1	many	CASSSRSGNGYF
TRBJ2-7	TRBV10-3	NA	CAISEKTAGQEGYEQYF
TRBJ2-7	TRBV12-3/TRBV12-4	many	CASSSHGVGQGKRYEQYF
TRBJ2-2	TRBV29-1	NA	CSVRNTGELFF
TRBJ2-7	TRBV6-2/TRBV6-3	many	CASGFRHLHLPSYEQYF
TRBJ2-1	TRBV11-3	many	CASSLTSGSFDEQFF